This T cell receptor (beta chain) was recovered during a study of cytomegalovirus exposure and HLA in healthy donors. PCR used 60 Vbeta primers and 13 Jbeta primers. The data were produced by immunoSEQ multiplex PCR, yet TCRdb's version contains in-frame clones alone and is incomplete. This sample has tens of thousands of clones, with approximately 70% found just once. The CDR3 is 14 residues long. Losses at the gene ends were 3 bases for V and 3 bases for J; bases not matched to a gene: 3. Germline CDR1 reads SNHLY; CDR2 reads FYNNEI. This receptor was identified in a man aged 25 to 40 in good health and CMV-seronegative. The sequencing input was PBMCs. This chain connects TRBV2 to TRBJ1-2; TRBD1 matches 8 bases. The CDR3 region is CASSDGQGDYGYTF. As DNA, the CDR3 is TGTGCCAGCAGTGACGGACAGGGCGACTATGGCTACACCTTC.